This T cell receptor (beta chain) was recorded in a study of CD8+CD57+ T cells in acquired aplastic anemia. TCR beta VDJ and CDR3 profiling used genomic DNA as template. TCRdb re-analysed the reads in MiXCR, keeping a single row per CDR3 protein. The sample consists of approximately 150,000 distinct CDR3 sequences, 71% of them appearing once. There are 15 residues in the CDR3. Germline lookup yields CDR1 SEHNR and CDR2 FQNEAQ (reference sequence). The ends lost 5 bases at V and 8 bases at J; junction bases unmatched: 11. Whoever was chosen for sequencing had shown CD8+CD57+ cell expansion by flow cytometry.

The sample taken for sequencing was sorted CD4+, CD8+, or CD8+CD57+ T cells (not recorded which) from PBMCs. The chain links TRBV7-9 to TRBJ1-4; 7 bases match TRBD1. This TCR was sampled from a human donor with aplastic anemia. The DNA for the CDR3 is TGTGCCAGCAGCCCATCCGGGACAGTTTCCGAAAAACTGTTTTTT. Amino acid sequence: CASSPSGTVSEKLFF.